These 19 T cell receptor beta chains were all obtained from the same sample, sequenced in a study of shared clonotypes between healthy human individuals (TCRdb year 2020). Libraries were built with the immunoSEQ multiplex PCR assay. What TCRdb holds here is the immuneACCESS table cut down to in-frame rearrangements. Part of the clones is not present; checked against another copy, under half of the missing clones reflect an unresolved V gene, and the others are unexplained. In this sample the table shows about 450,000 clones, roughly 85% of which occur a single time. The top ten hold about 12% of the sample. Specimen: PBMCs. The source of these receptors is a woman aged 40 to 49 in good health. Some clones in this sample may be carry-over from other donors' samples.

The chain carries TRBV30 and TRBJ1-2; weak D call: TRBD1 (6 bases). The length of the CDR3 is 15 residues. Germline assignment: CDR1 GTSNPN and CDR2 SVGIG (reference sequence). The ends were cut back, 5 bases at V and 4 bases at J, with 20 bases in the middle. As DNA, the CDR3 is TGTGCCTGGGCCCGTCGTGACAGGAGTATCTATGGCTACACCTTC. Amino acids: CAWARRDRSIYGYTF.

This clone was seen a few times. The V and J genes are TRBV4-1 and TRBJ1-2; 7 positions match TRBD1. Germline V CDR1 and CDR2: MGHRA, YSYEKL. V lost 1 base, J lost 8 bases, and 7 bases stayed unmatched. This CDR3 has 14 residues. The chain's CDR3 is CASSQVGQAGGYTF. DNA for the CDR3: TGCGCCAGCAGCCAAGTCGGACAGGCGGGGGGCTACACCTTC.

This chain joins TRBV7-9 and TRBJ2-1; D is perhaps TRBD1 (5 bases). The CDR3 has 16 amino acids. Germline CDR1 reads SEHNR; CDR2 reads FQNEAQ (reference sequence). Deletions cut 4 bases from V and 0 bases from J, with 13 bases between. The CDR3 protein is CASSSLQDNSYNEQFF. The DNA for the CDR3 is TGTGCCAGCAGCTCCTTACAGGACAACTCCTACAATGAGCAGTTCTTC.

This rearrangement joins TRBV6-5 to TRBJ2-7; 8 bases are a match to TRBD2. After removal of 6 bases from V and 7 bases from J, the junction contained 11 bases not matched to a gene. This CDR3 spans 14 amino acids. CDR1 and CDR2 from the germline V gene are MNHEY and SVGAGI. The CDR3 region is CASSPRGEVDEQYF. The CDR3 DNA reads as TGTGCCAGCAGCCCGCGGGGGGAGGTGGATGAGCAGTACTTC.

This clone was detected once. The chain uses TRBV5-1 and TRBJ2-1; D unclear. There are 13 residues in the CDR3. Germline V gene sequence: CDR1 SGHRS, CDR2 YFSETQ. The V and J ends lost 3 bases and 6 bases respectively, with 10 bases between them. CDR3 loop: CASSSTTLNEQFF. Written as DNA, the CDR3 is TGCGCCAGCAGCTCAACAACCCTCAATGAGCAGTTCTTC.

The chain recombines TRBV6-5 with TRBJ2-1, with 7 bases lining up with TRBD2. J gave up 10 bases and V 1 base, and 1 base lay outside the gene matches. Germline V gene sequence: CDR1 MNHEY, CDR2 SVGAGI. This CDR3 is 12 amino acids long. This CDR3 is CASSYWRGEQFF. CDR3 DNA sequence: TGTGCCAGCAGTTACTGGCGGGGGGAGCAGTTCTTC.

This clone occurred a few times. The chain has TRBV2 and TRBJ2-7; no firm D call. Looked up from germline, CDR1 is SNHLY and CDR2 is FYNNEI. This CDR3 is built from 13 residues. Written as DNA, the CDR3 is TGTGCTCCTCCCTGGCGGTCCTCCTACGAGCAGTACTTC. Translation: CAPPWRSSYEQYF.

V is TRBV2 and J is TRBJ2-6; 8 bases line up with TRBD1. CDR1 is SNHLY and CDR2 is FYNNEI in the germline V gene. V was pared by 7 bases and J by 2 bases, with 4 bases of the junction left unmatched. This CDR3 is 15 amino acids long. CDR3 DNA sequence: TGTGCCAGCAAACAACAGGGGGCTGGGGCCAACGTCCTGACTTTC. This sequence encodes CASKQQGAGANVLTF.

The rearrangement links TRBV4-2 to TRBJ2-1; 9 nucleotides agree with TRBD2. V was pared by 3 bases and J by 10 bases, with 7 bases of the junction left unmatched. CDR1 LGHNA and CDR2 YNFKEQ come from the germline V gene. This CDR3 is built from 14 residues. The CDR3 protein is CASSQVGLASEQFF. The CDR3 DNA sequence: TGTGCCAGCAGCCAGGTGGGACTAGCCTCCGAGCAGTTCTTC.

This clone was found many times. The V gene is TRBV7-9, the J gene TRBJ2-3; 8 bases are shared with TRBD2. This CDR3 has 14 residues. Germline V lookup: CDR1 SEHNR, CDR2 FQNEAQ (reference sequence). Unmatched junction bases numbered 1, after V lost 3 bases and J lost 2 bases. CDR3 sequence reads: CASSFSGNTDTQYF. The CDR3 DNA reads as TGTGCCAGCAGCTTTAGCGGGAACACAGATACGCAGTATTTT. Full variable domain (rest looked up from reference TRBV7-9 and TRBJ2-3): DTGVSQNPRHKITKRGQNVTFRCDPISEHNRLYWYRQTLGQGPEFLTYFQNEAQLEKSRLLSDRFSAERPKGSFSTLEIQRTEQGDSAMYLCASSFSGNTDTQYFGPGTRLTVL.

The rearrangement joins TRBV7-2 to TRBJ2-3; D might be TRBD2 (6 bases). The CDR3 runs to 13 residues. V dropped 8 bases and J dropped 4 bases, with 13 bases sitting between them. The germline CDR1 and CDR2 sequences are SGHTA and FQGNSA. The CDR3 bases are TGTGCCAGCGCATTTCCGGGAGCAGATACGCAGTATTTT. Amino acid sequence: CASAFPGADTQYF.

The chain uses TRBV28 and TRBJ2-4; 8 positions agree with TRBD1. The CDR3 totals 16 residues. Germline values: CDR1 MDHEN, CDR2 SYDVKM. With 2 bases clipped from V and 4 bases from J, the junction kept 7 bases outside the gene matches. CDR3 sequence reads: CASSLGTGRAKNIQYF. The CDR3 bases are TGTGCCAGCAGTTTAGGGACAGGTCGCGCTAAAAACATTCAGTACTTC.

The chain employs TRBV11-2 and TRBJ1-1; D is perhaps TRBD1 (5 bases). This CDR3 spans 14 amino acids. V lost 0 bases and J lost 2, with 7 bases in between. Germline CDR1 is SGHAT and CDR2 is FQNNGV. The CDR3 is CASSLEGGNTEAFF. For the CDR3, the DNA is TGTGCCAGCAGCTTAGAGGGGGGTAACACTGAAGCTTTCTTT.

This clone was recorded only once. The CDR3 spells CASSIRGANTEAFF. CDR3 bases: TGTGCCAGTAGTATACGGGGGGCGAACACTGAAGCTTTCTTT. The V gene is TRBV19, the J gene TRBJ1-1; a possible D gene is TRBD1 (6 bases). Germline CDR1 is LNHDA and CDR2 is SQIVND (reference sequence). With 2 bases removed from V and 1 base from J, the gap between germline ends came to 8 bases. The CDR3 runs to 14 residues.

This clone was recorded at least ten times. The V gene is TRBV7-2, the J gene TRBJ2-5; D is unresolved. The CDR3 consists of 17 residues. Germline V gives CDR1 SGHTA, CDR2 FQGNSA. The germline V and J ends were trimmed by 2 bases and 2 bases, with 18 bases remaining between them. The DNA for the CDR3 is TGTGCCAGCAGCTTAAACAATCCTCGTACCGCACAAGAGACCCAGTACTTC. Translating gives CASSLNNPRTAQETQYF.

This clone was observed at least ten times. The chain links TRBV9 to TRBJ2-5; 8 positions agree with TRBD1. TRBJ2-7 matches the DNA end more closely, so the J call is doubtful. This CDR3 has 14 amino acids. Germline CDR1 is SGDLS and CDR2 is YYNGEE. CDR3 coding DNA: TGTGCCAGCAGCACACAGGGGGTACCCTACGAGCAGTACTTC. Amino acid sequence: CASSTQGVPYEQYF.

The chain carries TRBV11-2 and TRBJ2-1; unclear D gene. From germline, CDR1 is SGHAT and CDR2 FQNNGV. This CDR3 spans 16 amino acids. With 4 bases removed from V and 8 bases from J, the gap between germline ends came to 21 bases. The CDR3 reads CASSSPLDVFTYEQFF. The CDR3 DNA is TGTGCCAGCAGCTCCCCTTTGGACGTTTTTACATATGAGCAGTTCTTC.

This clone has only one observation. The CDR3 DNA sequence: TGTGCCAGCAGGCCACGGACAGGGTGGAATGAGCAGTTCTTC. Its protein product is CASRPRTGWNEQFF. The chain links TRBV27 to TRBJ2-1; 8 bases map to TRBD1. This CDR3 has 14 amino acids. The V gene's germline CDR1 is MNHEY and CDR2 SMNVEV (reference sequence). After removal of 6 bases from V and 7 bases from J, the junction contained 8 bases not matched to a gene.

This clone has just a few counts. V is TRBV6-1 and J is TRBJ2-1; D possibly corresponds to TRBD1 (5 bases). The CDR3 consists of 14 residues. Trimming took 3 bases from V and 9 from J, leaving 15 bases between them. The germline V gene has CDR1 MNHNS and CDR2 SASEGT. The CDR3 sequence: CASSDPRPQGEQFF. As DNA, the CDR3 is TGTGCCAGCAGTGACCCTCGGCCGCAGGGTGAGCAGTTCTTC.